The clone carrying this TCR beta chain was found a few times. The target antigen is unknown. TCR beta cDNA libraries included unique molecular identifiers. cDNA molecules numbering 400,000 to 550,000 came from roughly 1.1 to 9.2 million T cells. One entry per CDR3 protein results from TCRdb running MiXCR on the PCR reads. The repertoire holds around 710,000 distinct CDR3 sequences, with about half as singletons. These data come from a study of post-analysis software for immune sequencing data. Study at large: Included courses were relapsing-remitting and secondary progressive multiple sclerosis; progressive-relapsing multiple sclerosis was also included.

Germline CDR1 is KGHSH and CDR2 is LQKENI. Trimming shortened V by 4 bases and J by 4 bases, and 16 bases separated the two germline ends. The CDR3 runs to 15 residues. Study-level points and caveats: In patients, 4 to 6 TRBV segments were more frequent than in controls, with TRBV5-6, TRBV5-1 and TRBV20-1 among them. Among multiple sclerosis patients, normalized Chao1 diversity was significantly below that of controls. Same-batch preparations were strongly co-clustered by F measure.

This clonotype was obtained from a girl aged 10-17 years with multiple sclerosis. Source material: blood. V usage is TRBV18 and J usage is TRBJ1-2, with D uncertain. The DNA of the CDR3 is TGTGCCAGCTCACAATTACCCAACTTAGGCTATGGCTACACCTTC. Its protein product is CASSQLPNLGYGYTF. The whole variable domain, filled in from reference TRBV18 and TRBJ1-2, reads NAGVMQNPRHLVRRRGQEARLRCSPMKGHSHVYWYRQLPEEGLKFMVYLQKENIIDESGMPKERFSAEFPKEGPSILRIQQVVRGDSAAYFCASSQLPNLGYGYTFGSGTRLTVV.